This passage covers 27 T cell receptor beta chains from one sample sequenced in a study of sequential checkpoint blockade in melanoma. Treatment described: randomized to nivolumab then ipilimumab (arm A) or the reverse (arm B). Produced via immunoSEQ multiplex PCR; TCRdb's table is partial and in-frame only. The profile covers about 5,700 clones, with around 58% appearing a single time and less than 20% taken by the ten largest. Material: CD8+ T cells sorted from blood (inferred from file names), obtained from a patient given nivolumab and ipilimumab in sequence. The origin of the receptors is a human donor with melanoma.

This chain connects TRBV15 to TRBJ2-5; 7 bases are a match to TRBD2. The germline V gene encodes CDR1 LNHNV and CDR2 YYDKDF (reference sequence). This CDR3 has 16 residues. J gave up 1 base and V 3 bases, and 8 bases lay outside the gene matches. The CDR3 DNA follows: TGTGCCACCAGCAGTGCAGTAGCGGGTTCCCAAGAGACCCAGTACTTC. This translates into CATSSAVAGSQETQYF.

This clone was recorded a few times. The chain is built from TRBV5-4 and TRBJ2-7, with 9 bases lining up with TRBD1. CDR3 length: 14 amino acids. Germline CDR1 and CDR2: SGHNT and YYREEE (reference sequence). Germline trimming cut 4 bases from V and 6 bases from J; bases unmatched to any gene: 8. CDR3: CASSVSGTGTEQYF. The CDR3 DNA reads TGTGCCAGCAGCGTTTCCGGGACAGGGACCGAGCAGTACTTC.

The rearrangement joins TRBV18 to TRBJ2-7, with D possibly matching TRBD1 (5 bases). The CDR3 has 14 amino acids. Germline CDR1 KGHSH, CDR2 LQKENI. V was cut by 4 bases and J by 6 bases, with 16 bases left in between. The CDR3 coding sequence is TGTGCCAGCTCACACCCGGACCAGGGATCCGAGCAGTACTTC. Amino acid sequence: CASSHPDQGSEQYF.

The V call is TRBV4-3, the J call TRBJ2-7; perhaps TRBD1 as D (6 bases). This CDR3 contains 12 residues. The V and J ends lost 5 bases and 7 bases respectively, with 12 bases between them. Germline values: CDR1 LGHNA, CDR2 YSLEER. CDR3 DNA: TGCGCCAGCAGCAACAGGGTCGGTGAGCAGTACTTC. Translation gives CASSNRVGEQYF.

The chain is built from TRBV5-1 and TRBJ2-7; 8 positions agree with TRBD1. The CDR3 is 17 amino acids. The V gene's germline CDR1 is SGHRS and CDR2 YFSETQ. V was clipped by 4 bases and J by 1 base; unmatched bases: 13. CDR3 sequence reads: CASSATLTGAQSYEQYF. The CDR3 DNA reads as TGCGCCAGCAGCGCCACCCTGACAGGGGCCCAGTCCTACGAGCAGTACTTC.

This chain connects TRBV11-2 to TRBJ2-5; no clear D. The J call could be wrong; TRBJ2-7 is a better fit for the DNA end. Germline V gives CDR1 SGHAT, CDR2 FQNNGV. The CDR3 length is 14 residues. In nucleotides, the CDR3 is TGTGCCAGCAGCTTAGTAAGCGCGTCCTACGAGCAGTACTTC. Protein product: CASSLVSASYEQYF.

The chain recombines TRBV5-1 with TRBJ2-4; D is unclear. In germline, CDR1 is SGHRS, CDR2 YFSETQ. There are 14 residues in the CDR3. Trimming removed 4 bases from V and 0 bases from J, with 8 bases in between. CDR3 coding DNA: TGCGCCAGCAGCCCCTCGGTAGCCAAAAACATTCAGTACTTC. Translated, it gives CASSPSVAKNIQYF.

This chain links TRBV27 with TRBJ2-1; 11 bases align to TRBD2. In germline, CDR1 is MNHEY, CDR2 SMNVEV (reference sequence). With 1 base clipped from V and 7 bases from J, the junction kept 3 bases outside the gene matches. The CDR3 has 15 residues. The chain's CDR3 is CASSLYSGGANEQFF. CDR3 nucleotide sequence: TGTGCCAGCAGTTTATATAGCGGGGGGGCTAATGAGCAGTTCTTC.

V and J are TRBV27 and TRBJ1-4, with a weak D call TRBD1 (6 bases). Trimming removed 6 bases at V and 6 bases at J, with 8 bases between. Germline loops: CDR1 MNHEY, CDR2 SMNVEV (reference sequence). The CDR3 length is 12 residues. CDR3 sequence: CASSRQDEKLFF. The CDR3 bases are TGTGCCAGCAGCCGACAGGATGAAAAACTGTTTTTT.

This rearrangement joins TRBV9 to TRBJ2-1; 10 bases align to TRBD2. Germline values: CDR1 SGDLS, CDR2 YYNGEE. This CDR3 contains 16 residues. J lost 9 bases, V lost 1 base, and 10 bases had no gene match. For the CDR3, the DNA is TGTGCCAGCAGCGTAACGCCTAGCGGGAGTGAAGGTGAGCAGTTCTTC. Protein: CASSVTPSGSEGEQFF.

The J gene is TRBJ2-2, the V gene TRBV29-1; TRBD2 matches at 7 bases. This CDR3 has 16 amino acids. With V trimmed by 7 bases and J by 2 bases, 13 bases remained unmatched. In germline, CDR1 is SQVTM, CDR2 ANQGSEA. CDR3 sequence (DNA): TGCAGCGCAACTGGGGTATTAGCGGGTAACACCGGGGAGCTGTTTTTT. It translates to CSATGVLAGNTGELFF.

This clone has a handful of counts. The rearrangement links TRBV7-9 to TRBJ2-1, with a possible D match to TRBD1 (6 bases). Between the trimmed V and J ends, which lost 3 bases and 6 bases, there was a span of 9 bases. Germline V gives CDR1 SEHNR, CDR2 FQNEAQ (reference sequence). This CDR3 is built from 13 residues. The CDR3 DNA follows: TGTGCCAGCAGCTTTGGACAGCTCAATGAGCAGTTCTTC. Protein: CASSFGQLNEQFF.

The rearrangement joins TRBV25-1 to TRBJ2-2; D gene uncertain. V was cut by 0 bases and J by 0 bases, with 2 bases left in between. The germline CDR1 and CDR2 sequences are MGHDK and SYGVNS. The CDR3 loop spans 14 amino acids. The CDR3 bases are TGTGCCAGCAGTGAATACGCGAACACCGGGGAGCTGTTTTTT. Protein sequence: CASSEYANTGELFF.

The rearrangement joins TRBV5-5 to TRBJ1-4; no clear D gene. From germline, CDR1 is SGHKS and CDR2 YYEKEE (reference sequence). V was clipped by 4 bases and J by 6 bases, with 16 bases between them. The CDR3 length is 15 residues. The CDR3 nucleotides are TGTGCCAGCAGCCCCGTGGGGAGTCGAGATGAAAAACTGTTTTTT. Its translation is CASSPVGSRDEKLFF. The whole variable domain, filled in from reference TRBV5-5 and TRBJ1-4, reads DAGVTQSPTHLIKTRGQQVTLRCSPISGHKSVSWYQQVLGQGPQFIFQYYEKEERGRGNFPDRFSARQFPNYSSELNVNALLLGDSALYLCASSPVGSRDEKLFFGSGTQLSVL.

This chain connects TRBV5-6 to TRBJ1-2, with D possibly TRBD1 on 5 matching bases. V was trimmed by 0 bases and J by 4 bases, leaving 7 bases between them. Germline V gene data show CDR1 as SGHDT and CDR2 as YYEEEE. The CDR3 length is 13 residues. The CDR3: CASSLGDFYGYTF. The DNA for the CDR3 is TGTGCCAGCAGCTTGGGGGACTTCTATGGCTACACCTTC.

V is TRBV6-4 and J is TRBJ2-2; 8 positions match TRBD1. CDR3 length: 14 residues. V gave up 3 bases and J gave up 6 bases; unmatched junction bases: 3. CDR1 and CDR2 from the germline V gene are MRHNA and SNTAGT. The CDR3, as DNA: TGTGCCAGCAGTGAGCGGACAGGGTCCGGGGAGCTGTTTTTT. It translates to CASSERTGSGELFF.

This chain links TRBV27 with TRBJ1-1, with a tentative D call TRBD1 (6 bases). In germline, CDR1 is MNHEY, CDR2 SMNVEV (reference sequence). This CDR3 has 15 amino acids. V lost 3 bases to trimming and J lost 5 bases, with 16 bases between them. The CDR3: CASSLFQGLGTEAFF. DNA for the CDR3: TGTGCCAGCAGTTTGTTTCAGGGGCTTGGTACTGAAGCTTTCTTT.

This clone was found a few times. This rearrangement joins TRBV2 to TRBJ2-3; D ambiguous. The V gene's germline CDR1 is SNHLY and CDR2 FYNNEI. This CDR3 is 15 amino acids long. V lost 6 bases and J 1 base, leaving 14 bases between the germline ends. The CDR3 nucleotides read TGTGCCAGCAGACTCGCCCCAAGCGGCACAGATACGCAGTATTTT. Its translation is CASRLAPSGTDTQYF.

This chain connects TRBV4-1 to TRBJ2-5; 9 nucleotides agree with TRBD1. The J call may be faulty, since TRBJ2-7 better matches the DNA end. The germline CDR1 and CDR2 sequences are MGHRA and YSYEKL. This CDR3 is 17 amino acids long. The CDR3 region has the DNA TGCGCCAGCAGCCAAAGTACAGGGGGCGTCGGGTCCTACGAGCAGTACTTC. This encodes CASSQSTGGVGSYEQYF.

This clone turned up a few times. The chain uses TRBV19 and TRBJ1-1; D ambiguous. Trimming removed 10 bases at V and 11 bases at J, with 17 bases between. CDR1 LNHDA and CDR2 SQIVND come from the germline V gene (reference sequence). The CDR3 sequence is 11 residues long. The CDR3 loop reads CATSFMESAFF. Here the CDR3 DNA reads TGTGCCACGAGTTTTATGGAGTCGGCTTTCTTT.

The chain recombines TRBV29-1 with TRBJ2-3; the match to TRBD2 covers 10 bases. The CDR3 runs to 14 residues. Trimming removed 5 bases from V and 6 bases from J; junction bases left unmatched: 8. Per germline, CDR1 SQVTM and CDR2 ANQGSEA. The CDR3 protein is CSVRSGRVPDTQYF. As DNA, the CDR3 is TGCAGCGTTCGCAGCGGGAGGGTACCGGATACGCAGTATTTT.

This chain joins TRBV6-5 and TRBJ2-1; 10 nucleotides match TRBD2. The CDR3 extends over 15 amino acids. V trimming: 8 bases; J trimming: 2 bases; junction bases outside the gene matches: 6. Per the germline V gene, CDR1 is MNHEY and CDR2 is SVGAGI. The CDR3 nucleotides read TGTGCCAGCGGGACTAGCGTTCGAACCTACAATGAGCAGTTCTTC. Amino acids: CASGTSVRTYNEQFF.

CDR3 loop: CASSQETGFVHEQYF. The DNA of the CDR3 is TGCGCCAGCAGCCAAGAGACAGGGTTCGTCCACGAGCAGTACTTC. The V and J genes are TRBV4-1 and TRBJ2-7; 7 bases line up with TRBD1. This CDR3 is 15 amino acids long. The germline V gene encodes CDR1 MGHRA and CDR2 YSYEKL. V was pared by 0 bases and J by 5 bases, with 7 bases of the junction left unmatched.

This chain connects TRBV9 to TRBJ2-1, with D maybe TRBD1 (6 bases). Looked up from germline, CDR1 is SGDLS and CDR2 is YYNGEE. The CDR3 covers 14 residues. The V end was cut by 4 bases, the J end by 5 bases, with 13 bases between. The CDR3 DNA sequence: TGTGCCAGCAGCCATTGGGACACTCACAATGAGCAGTTCTTC. As protein: CASSHWDTHNEQFF.

The V gene is TRBV21-1, the J gene TRBJ2-5; whether TRBD1, the table's D call, matches the DNA was not checked. TRBV21-1 is labeled a pseudogene. There are 15 residues in the CDR3. CDR3 in amino acids: CASSINRSPEETQYF. The CDR3 DNA sequence: TGTGCCAGCAGCATTAACAGGTCCCCTGAAGAGACCCAGTACTTC.

V usage is TRBV6-5 and J usage is TRBJ2-3; TRBD2 might be the D (5 bases). This CDR3 region has 14 residues. V lost 7 bases, J lost 2 bases, and 13 bases lay in between. CDR1 and CDR2 (germline): MNHEY, SVGAGI. The chain's CDR3 is CASTPEGYTDTQYF. The CDR3 DNA is TGTGCCAGCACCCCAGAGGGCTACACAGATACGCAGTATTTT.

V is TRBV7-6 and J is TRBJ1-3, with TRBD1 as a possible D gene (5 bases). From germline, CDR1 is SGHVS and CDR2 FNYEAQ. The germline V and J ends were trimmed by 4 bases and 0 bases, with 19 bases remaining between them. This CDR3 has 18 amino acids. CDR3: CASSSAGPVWLSGNTIYF. The CDR3 DNA is TGTGCCAGCAGCTCTGCAGGGCCAGTGTGGCTCTCTGGAAACACCATATATTTT. The variable domain in full, with the rest retrieved from reference TRBV7-6 and TRBJ1-3, is GAGVSQSPRYKVTKRGQDVALRCDPISGHVSLYWYRQALGQGPEFLTYFNYEAQQDKSGLPNDRFSAERPEGSISTLTIQRTEQRDSAMYRCASSSAGPVWLSGNTIYFGEGSWLTVV.